This TCR beta chain is drawn from a study of CD8+CD57+ T cells in acquired aplastic anemia. Study background: The DNA of sorted CD4+ and CD8+ cells averaged approximately 3.2 ug. On average, healthy donors gave 9 million to 11 million reads for CD4+ cells.

Investigators profiled TCR beta VDJ and CDR3 from genomic DNA template. TCRdb re-called the reads with MiXCR, one entry per CDR3 protein. The top ten hold 25% to 30% of the sample, which has about 210,000 distinct CDR3 sequences, 60% to 65% seen once. Findings of the study overall: The same twenty-nine CD8+ CDR3 sequences occurred in patients and in controls.

In its sample, this clonotype was seen a few times. Its matching antigen is unknown. J was trimmed by 4 bases and V by 1 base; bases with no gene match: 1. The CDR3 sequence is 14 residues long. The germline V gene has CDR1 LGHNA and CDR2 YSLEER. Sequences were obtained from sorted CD4+, CD8+, or CD8+CD57+ T cells (not recorded which) from PBMCs. The clonotype was recovered from a human donor in good health. The gene calls are TRBV4-3 and TRBJ2-7; 10 bases map to TRBD2. The CDR3 DNA follows: TGCGCCAGCAGCCAAGGACTAGCGGGTTACGAGCAGTACTTC. This translates into CASSQGLAGYEQYF.